One sample yielded the 7 T cell receptor beta chains listed below, sequenced in a study of cytomegalovirus exposure and HLA in healthy donors. PCR amplification relied on 60 Vbeta primers (plus 13 Jbeta primers). Clones were read by immunoSEQ multiplex PCR, and TCRdb kept only the in-frame ones, dropping some. The sample consists of 100,000 to 150,000 clones, 70% to 85% of them appearing once. Sequenced material: PBMCs. The receptors shown here come from a female donor in good health and CMV-seronegative.

The chain links TRBV2 to TRBJ2-7, with D perhaps TRBD2 (6 bases). The CDR3 length is 15 residues. Germline V CDR1 and CDR2: SNHLY, FYNNEI. Between the trimmed V and J ends, which lost 4 bases and 0 bases, there was a span of 13 bases. CDR3 in amino acids: CASSVELALSYEQYF. The CDR3 DNA is TGTGCCAGCAGTGTGGAACTAGCACTCTCCTACGAGCAGTACTTC.

This chain connects TRBV5-4 to TRBJ1-2; possible D gene TRBD1, 5 bases. Germline CDR1 is SGHNT and CDR2 is YYREEE (reference sequence). The CDR3 totals 17 residues. The V gene lost 0 bases and the J gene lost 1 base, with 16 bases spanning the gap. CDR3 nucleotides: TGTGCCAGCAGCTTGGTGCCAGGGTATAACCGTAACTATGGCTACACCTTC. Translation: CASSLVPGYNRNYGYTF.

This chain links TRBV6-1 with TRBJ2-3; 15 nucleotides align to TRBD2. Germline V lookup: CDR1 MNHNS, CDR2 SASEGT. This CDR3 has 16 residues. V gave up 4 bases and J gave up 4 bases; unmatched junction bases: 3. The CDR3: CASSAWTSGRADTQYF. The CDR3 DNA reads TGTGCCAGCAGTGCCTGGACTAGCGGGAGGGCAGATACGCAGTATTTT.

The chain joins TRBV28 to TRBJ2-7, with D tentatively TRBD2 (5 bases). Germline V CDR1 and CDR2: MDHEN, SYDVKM. Trimming left V 5 bases short and J 6 bases short, with 14 bases between. The CDR3 is 13 amino acids. The CDR3 is CASSPHREGEQYF. For the CDR3, the DNA is TGTGCCAGCAGTCCACATCGAGAGGGCGAGCAGTACTTC.

J is TRBJ2-6 and V is TRBV28; no reliable D call. This CDR3 is 17 amino acids long. Deletions cut 5 bases from V and 2 bases from J, with 16 bases between. The germline V gene encodes CDR1 MDHEN and CDR2 SYDVKM. CDR3 bases: TGTGCCAGCAGTGGCGCCTCCTGGGCTCCTGGGGCCAACGTCCTGACTTTC. It is translated as CASSGASWAPGANVLTF.

The chain links TRBV28 to TRBJ2-7, with TRBD2 matching over 8 bases. The CDR3 is 17 residues long. CDR1 MDHEN and CDR2 SYDVKM come from the germline V gene. The V segment lost 5 bases and the J segment 0 bases; nucleotides outside the gene matches: 12. The CDR3 here is CASSPPLGSGNSYEQYF. CDR3 coding DNA: TGTGCCAGCAGTCCCCCTCTCGGTAGCGGGAACTCCTACGAGCAGTACTTC.

This chain links TRBV13 with TRBJ2-1, with a weak D call TRBD1 (6 bases). CDR1 and CDR2 (germline): PRHDT, FYEKMQ (reference sequence). V was pared by 6 bases and J by 2 bases, with 14 bases between. The CDR3 is made up of 15 amino acids. CDR3 protein: CASSSRTETYNEQFF. As DNA, the CDR3 is TGTGCCAGCAGTTCCCGGACAGAAACCTACAATGAGCAGTTCTTC.